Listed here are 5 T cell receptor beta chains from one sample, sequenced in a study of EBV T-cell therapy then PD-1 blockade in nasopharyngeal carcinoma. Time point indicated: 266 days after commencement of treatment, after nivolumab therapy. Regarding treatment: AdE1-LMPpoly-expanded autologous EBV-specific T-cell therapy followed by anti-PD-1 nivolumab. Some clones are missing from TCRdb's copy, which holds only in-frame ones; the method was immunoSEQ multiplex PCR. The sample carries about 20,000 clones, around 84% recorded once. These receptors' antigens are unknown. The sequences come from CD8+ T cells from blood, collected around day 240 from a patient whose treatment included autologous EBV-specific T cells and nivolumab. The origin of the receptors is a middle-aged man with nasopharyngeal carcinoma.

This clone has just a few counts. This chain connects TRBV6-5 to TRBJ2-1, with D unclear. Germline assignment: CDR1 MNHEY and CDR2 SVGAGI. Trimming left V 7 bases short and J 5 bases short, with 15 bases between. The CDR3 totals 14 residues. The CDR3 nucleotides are TGTGCCAGCAAGGTGACCGGGCCAAACAATGAGCAGTTCTTC. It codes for CASKVTGPNNEQFF.

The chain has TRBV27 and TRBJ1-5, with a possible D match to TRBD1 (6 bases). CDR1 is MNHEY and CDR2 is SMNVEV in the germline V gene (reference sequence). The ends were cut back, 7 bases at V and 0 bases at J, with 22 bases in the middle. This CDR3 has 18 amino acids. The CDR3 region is CASTRRDTLIVSNQPQHF. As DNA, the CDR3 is TGTGCCAGCACGCGTAGGGACACCCTTATCGTTAGCAATCAGCCCCAGCATTTT.

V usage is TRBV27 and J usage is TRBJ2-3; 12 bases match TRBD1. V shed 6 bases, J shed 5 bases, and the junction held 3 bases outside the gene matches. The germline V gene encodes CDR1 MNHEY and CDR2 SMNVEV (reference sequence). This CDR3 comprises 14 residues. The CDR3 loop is CASRGQGARDTQYF. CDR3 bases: TGTGCCAGCAGGGGACAGGGGGCGAGAGATACGCAGTATTTT.

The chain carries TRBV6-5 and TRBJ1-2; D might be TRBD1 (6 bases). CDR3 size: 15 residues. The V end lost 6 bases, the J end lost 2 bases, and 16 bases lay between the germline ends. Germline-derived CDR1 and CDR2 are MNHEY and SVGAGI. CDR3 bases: TGTGCCAGCAGCAAGAAGGGGGGGAGCAACTATGGCTACACCTTC. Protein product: CASSKKGGSNYGYTF.

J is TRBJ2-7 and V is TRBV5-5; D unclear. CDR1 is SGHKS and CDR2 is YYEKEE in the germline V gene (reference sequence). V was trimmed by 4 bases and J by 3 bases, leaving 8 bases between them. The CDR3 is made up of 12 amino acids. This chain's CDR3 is CASSPADYEQYF. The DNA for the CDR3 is TGTGCCAGCAGCCCGGCGGACTACGAGCAGTACTTC.